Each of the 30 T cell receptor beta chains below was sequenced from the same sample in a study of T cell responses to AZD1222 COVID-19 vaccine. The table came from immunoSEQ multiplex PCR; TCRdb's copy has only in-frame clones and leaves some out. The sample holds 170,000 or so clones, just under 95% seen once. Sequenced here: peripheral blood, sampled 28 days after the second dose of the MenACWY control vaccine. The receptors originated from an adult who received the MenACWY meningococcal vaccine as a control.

For the CDR3, the DNA is TGTGCCAGCAGTTTCCCCGGGGGCGATGGTTCACCCCTCCACTTT. Its translation: CASSFPGGDGSPLHF. The rearrangement uses TRBV6-2 or TRBV6-3 and TRBJ1-6; D is perhaps TRBD1 (6 bases). Trimming cost V 4 bases and J 9 bases, with 16 bases left between them. The germline V gene encodes CDR1 MNHEY and CDR2 SVGEGT. This CDR3 contains 15 residues.

CDR3 sequence reads: CASSYSMGGNQPQHF. The CDR3 DNA reads as TGTGCCAGCAGTTACTCGATGGGGGGCAATCAGCCCCAGCATTTT. This chain uses TRBV6-6 with TRBJ1-5; perhaps TRBD1 as D (5 bases). Germline V gene data show CDR1 as MNHNY and CDR2 as SVGAGI (reference sequence). The CDR3 covers 15 residues. V shed 0 bases and J shed 2 bases, with 8 bases lying between them.

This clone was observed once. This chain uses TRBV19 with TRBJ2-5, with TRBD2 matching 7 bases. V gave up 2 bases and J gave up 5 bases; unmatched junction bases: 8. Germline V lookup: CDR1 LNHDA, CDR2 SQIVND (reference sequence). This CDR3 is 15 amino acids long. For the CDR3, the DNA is TGTGCCAGTAGTATAACCGGGGGGTGGGGTGAGACCCAGTACTTC. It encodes CASSITGGWGETQYF.

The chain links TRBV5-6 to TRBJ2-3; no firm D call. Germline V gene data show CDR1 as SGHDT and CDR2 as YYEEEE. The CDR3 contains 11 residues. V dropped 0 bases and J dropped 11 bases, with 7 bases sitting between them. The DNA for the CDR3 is TGTGCCAGCAGCTTGGAGGCAAGGCAGTATTTT. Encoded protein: CASSLEARQYF. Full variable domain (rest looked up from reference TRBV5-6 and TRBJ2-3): DAGVTQSPTHLIKTRGQQVTLRCSPKSGHDTVSWYQQALGQGPQFIFQYYEEEERQRGNFPDRFSGHQFPNYSSELNVNALLLGDSALYLCASSLEARQYFGPGTRLTVL.

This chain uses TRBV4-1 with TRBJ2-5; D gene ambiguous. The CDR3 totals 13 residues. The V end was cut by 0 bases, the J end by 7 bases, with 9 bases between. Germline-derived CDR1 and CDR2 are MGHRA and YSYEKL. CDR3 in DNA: TGCGCCAGCAGCCAAGATCCCCTGACGACCCAGTACTTC. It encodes CASSQDPLTTQYF.

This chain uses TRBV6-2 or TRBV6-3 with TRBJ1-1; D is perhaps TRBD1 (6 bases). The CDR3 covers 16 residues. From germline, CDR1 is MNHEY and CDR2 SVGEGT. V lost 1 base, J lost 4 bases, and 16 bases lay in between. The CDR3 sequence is CASSYFISGRGTEAFF. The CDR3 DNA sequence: TGTGCCAGCAGTTACTTCATTTCTGGCAGGGGCACTGAAGCTTTCTTT.

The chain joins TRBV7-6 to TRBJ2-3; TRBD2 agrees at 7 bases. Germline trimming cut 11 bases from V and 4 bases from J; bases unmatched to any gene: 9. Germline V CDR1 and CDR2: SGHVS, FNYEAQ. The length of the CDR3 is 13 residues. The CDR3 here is CAAGEPAADTQYF. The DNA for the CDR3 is TGTGCCGCGGGGGAGCCCGCGGCAGATACGCAGTATTTT.

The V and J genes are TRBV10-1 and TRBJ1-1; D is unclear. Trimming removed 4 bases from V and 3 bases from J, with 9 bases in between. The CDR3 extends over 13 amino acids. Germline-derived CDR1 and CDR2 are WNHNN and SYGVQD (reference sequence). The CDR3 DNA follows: TGCGCCAGCAGTGCCCAGTCCCACACTGAAGCTTTCTTT. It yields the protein CASSAQSHTEAFF.

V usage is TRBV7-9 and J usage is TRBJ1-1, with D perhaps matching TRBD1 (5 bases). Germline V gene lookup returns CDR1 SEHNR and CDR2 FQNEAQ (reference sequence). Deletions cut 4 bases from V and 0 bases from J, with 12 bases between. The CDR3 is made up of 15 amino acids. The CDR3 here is CASSSSGRVNTEAFF. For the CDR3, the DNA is TGTGCCAGCAGCTCCTCGGGACGGGTGAACACTGAAGCTTTCTTT.

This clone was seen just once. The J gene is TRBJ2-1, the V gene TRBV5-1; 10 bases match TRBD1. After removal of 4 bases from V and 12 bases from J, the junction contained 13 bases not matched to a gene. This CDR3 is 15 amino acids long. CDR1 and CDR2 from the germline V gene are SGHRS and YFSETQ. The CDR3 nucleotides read TGCGCCAGCAGCGTTATACCGGGACAGGGGATGGGGCAGTTCTTC. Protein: CASSVIPGQGMGQFF.

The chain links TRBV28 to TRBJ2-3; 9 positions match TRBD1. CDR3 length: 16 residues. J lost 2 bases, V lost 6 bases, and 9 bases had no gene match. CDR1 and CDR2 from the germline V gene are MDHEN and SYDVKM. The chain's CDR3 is CASRHTTGGVTDTQYF. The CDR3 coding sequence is TGTGCCAGCAGGCACACGACAGGGGGAGTCACAGATACGCAGTATTTT.

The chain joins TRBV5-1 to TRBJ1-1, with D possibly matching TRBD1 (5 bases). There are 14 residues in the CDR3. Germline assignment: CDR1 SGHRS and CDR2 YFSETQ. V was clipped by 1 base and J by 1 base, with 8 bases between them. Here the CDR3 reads CASSLNTGNTEAFF. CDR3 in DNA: TGCGCCAGCAGCTTGAACACAGGGAACACTGAAGCTTTCTTT.

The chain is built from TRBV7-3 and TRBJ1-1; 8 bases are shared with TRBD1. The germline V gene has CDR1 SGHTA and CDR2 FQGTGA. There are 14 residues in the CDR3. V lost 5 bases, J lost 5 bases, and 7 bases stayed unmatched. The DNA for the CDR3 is TGTGCCAGCAGCCCAGGGGGCGGAGGGACTGAAGCTTTCTTT. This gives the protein CASSPGGGGTEAFF.

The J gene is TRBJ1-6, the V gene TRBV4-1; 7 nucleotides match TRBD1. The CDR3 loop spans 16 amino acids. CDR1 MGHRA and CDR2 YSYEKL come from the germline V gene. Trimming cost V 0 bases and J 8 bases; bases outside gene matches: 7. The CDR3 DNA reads TGCGCCAGCAGCCAAGATGCGGAGACAGGGTATTCACCCCTCCACTTT. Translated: CASSQDAETGYSPLHF.

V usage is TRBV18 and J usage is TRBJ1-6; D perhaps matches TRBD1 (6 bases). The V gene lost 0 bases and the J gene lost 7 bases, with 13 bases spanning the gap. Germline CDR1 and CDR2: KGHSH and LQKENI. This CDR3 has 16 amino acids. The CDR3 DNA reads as TGTGCCAGCTCACCACCTGACAGGACGGGGAATTCACCCCTCCACTTT. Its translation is CASSPPDRTGNSPLHF.

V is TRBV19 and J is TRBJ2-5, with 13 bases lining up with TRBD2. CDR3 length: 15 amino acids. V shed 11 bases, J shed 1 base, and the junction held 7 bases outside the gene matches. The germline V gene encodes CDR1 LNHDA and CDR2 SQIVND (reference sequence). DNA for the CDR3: TGTGCCTCTCGGACTAGCGGGGGAATCCAAGAGACCCAGTACTTC. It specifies CASRTSGGIQETQYF.

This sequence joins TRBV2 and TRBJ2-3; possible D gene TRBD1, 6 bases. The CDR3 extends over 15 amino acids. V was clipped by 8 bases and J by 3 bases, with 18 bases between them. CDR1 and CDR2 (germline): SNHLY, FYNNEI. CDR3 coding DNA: TGTGCCAGCGGAACCGGGACACCGCAAACAGATACGCAGTATTTT. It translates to CASGTGTPQTDTQYF.

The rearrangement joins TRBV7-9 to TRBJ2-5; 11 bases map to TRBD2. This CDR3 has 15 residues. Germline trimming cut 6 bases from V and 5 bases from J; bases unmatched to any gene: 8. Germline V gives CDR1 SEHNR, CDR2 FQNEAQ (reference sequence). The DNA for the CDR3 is TGTGCCAGCAGGCATAGCGGGGGGGCCACGGAGACCCAGTACTTC. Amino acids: CASRHSGGATETQYF.

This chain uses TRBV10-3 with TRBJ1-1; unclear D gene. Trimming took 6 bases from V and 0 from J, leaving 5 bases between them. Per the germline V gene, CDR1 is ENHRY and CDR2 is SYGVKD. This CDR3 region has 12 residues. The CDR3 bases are TGTGCCATCAGGGGGTTGAACACTGAAGCTTTCTTT. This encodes CAIRGLNTEAFF.

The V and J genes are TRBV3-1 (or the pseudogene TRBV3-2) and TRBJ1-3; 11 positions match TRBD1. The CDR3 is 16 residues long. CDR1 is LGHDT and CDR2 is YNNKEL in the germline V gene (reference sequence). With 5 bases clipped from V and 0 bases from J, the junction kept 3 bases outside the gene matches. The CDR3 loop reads CASSGQGAYSGNTIYF. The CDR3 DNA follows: TGTGCCAGCAGCGGACAGGGGGCTTACTCTGGAAACACCATATATTTT.

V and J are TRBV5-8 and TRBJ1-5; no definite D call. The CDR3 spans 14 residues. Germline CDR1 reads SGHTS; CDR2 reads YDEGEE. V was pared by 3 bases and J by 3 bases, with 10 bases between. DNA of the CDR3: TGTGCCAGCAGCTCCACGGAATTCAATCAGCCCCAGCATTTT. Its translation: CASSSTEFNQPQHF.

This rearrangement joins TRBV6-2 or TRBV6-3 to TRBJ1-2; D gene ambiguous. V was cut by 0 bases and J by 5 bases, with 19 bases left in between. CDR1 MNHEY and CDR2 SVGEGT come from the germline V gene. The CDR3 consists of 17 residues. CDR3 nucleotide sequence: TGTGCCAGCAGTTACTCGGAGATCCCTTTGTTCTGGTATGGCTACACCTTC. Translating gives CASSYSEIPLFWYGYTF.

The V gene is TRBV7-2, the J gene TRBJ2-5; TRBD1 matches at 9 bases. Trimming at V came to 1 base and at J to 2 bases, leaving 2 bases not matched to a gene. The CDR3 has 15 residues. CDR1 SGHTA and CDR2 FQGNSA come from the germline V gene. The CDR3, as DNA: TGTGCCAGCAGCTTAGACAGGGGGCCTCAAGAGACCCAGTACTTC. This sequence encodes CASSLDRGPQETQYF.

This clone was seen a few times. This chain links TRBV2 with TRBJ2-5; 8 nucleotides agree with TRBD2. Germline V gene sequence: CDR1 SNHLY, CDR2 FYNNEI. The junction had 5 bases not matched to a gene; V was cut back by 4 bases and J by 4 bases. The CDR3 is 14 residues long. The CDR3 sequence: CASSGRGGRETQYF. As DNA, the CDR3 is TGTGCCAGCAGTGGTCGGGGGGGCCGAGAGACCCAGTACTTC.

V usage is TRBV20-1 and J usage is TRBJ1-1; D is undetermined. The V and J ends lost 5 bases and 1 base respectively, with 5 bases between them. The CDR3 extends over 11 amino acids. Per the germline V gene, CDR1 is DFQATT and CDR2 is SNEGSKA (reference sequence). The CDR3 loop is CSAWSNTEAFF. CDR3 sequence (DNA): TGCAGTGCTTGGTCGAACACTGAAGCTTTCTTT.

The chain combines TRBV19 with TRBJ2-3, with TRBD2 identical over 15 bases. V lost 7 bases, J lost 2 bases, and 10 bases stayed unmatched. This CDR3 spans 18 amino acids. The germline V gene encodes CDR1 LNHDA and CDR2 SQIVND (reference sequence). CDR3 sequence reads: CASNEGLAGGKYTDTQYF. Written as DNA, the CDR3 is TGTGCCAGTAACGAGGGACTAGCGGGGGGTAAATACACAGATACGCAGTATTTT.

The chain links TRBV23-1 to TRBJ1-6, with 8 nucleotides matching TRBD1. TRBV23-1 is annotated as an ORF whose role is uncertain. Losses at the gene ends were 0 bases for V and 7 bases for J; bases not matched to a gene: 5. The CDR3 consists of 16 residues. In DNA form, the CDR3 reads TGCGCCAGCAGTCAATCCACCAGGGGGCGAAATTCACCCCTCCACTTT. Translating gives CASSQSTRGRNSPLHF.

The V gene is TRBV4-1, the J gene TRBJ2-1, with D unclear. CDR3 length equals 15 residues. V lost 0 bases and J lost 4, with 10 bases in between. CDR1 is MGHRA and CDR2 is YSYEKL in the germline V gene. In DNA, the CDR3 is TGCGCCAGCAGCCAAGATAAAGCCGCTTACAATGAGCAGTTCTTC. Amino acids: CASSQDKAAYNEQFF.

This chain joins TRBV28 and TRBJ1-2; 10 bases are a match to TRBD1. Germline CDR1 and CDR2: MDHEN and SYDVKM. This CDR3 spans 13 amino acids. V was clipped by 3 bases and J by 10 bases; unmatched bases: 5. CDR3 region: CASSLGQGRNYTF. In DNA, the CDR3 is TGTGCCAGCAGTTTGGGACAGGGGAGGAACTACACCTTC.

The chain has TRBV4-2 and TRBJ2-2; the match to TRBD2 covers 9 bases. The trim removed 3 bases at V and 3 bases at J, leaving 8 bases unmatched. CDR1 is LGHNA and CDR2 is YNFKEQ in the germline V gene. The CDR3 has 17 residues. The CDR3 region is CASSHPLGGGDTGELFF. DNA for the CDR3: TGTGCCAGCAGCCATCCCCTGGGCGGGGGGGACACCGGGGAGCTGTTTTTT.